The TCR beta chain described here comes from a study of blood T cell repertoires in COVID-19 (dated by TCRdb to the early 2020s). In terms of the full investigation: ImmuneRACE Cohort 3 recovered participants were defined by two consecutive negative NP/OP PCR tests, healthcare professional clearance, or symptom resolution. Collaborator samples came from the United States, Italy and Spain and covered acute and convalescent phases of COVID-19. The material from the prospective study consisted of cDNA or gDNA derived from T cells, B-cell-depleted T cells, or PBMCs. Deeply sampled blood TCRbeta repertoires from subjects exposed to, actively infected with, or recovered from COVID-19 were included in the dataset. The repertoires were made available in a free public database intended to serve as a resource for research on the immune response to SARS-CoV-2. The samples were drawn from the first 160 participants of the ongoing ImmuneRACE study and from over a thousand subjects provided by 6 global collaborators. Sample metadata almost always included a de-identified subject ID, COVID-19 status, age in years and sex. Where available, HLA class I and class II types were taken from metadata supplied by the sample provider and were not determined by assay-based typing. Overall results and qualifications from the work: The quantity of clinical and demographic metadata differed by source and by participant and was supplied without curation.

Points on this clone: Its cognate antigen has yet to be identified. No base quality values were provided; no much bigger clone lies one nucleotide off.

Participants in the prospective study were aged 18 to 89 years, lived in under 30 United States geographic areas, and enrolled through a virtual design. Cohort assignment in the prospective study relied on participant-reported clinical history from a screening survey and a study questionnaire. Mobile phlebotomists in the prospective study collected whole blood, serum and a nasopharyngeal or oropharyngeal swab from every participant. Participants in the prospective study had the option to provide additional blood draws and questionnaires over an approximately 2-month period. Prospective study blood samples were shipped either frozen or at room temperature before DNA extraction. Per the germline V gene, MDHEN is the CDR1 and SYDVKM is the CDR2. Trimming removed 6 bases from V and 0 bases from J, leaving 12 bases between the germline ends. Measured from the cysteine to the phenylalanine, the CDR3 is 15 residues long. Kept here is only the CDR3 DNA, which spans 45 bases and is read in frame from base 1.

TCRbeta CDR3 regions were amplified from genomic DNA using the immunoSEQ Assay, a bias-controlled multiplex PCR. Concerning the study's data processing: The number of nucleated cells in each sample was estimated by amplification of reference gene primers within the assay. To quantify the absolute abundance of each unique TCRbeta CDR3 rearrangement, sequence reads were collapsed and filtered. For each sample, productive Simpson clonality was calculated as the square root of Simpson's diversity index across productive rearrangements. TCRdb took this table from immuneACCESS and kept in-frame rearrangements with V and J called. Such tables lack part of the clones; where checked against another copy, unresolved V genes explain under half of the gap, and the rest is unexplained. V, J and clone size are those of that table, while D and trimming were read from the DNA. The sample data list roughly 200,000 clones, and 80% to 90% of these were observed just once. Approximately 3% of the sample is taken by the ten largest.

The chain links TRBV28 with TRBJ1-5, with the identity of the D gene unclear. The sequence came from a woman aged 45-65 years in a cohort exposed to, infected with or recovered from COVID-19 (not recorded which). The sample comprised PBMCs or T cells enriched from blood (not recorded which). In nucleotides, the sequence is TGTGCCAGCAGCCAAATAACAGCTAGCAATCAGCCCCAGCATTTT. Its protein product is CASSQITASNQPQHF. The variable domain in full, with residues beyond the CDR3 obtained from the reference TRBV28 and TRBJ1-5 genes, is DVKVTQSSRYLVKRTGEKVFLECVQDMDHENMFWYRQDPGLGLRLIYFSYDVKMKEKGDIPEGYSVSREKKERFSLILESASTNQTSMYLCASSQITASNQPQHFGDGTRLSIL.